This T cell receptor beta chain was found in a study of regulatory T cells in long-lasting Graves disease. This clonotype showed up many times. CDR3 size: 14 residues. Trimming took 0 bases from V and 3 from J, leaving 9 bases between them. Per the germline V gene, CDR1 is MNHEY and CDR2 is SVGAGI. Relying on iRepertoire HTBI primers and Arm-PCR of CDR3 regions, the team built TCR beta libraries. TCRdb analysed the multiplex PCR reads with MiXCR anew, one entry per CDR3 protein. Of approximately 540,000 distinct CDR3 sequences listed, about 12% were seen once; the top ten hold roughly 8.2%. Described time point: newly diagnosed GD, antithyroid drugs for less than 3 months. From PBMCs, RNA was extracted and then used to make the TCR library. Another study also made use of these data, one on T cells in Graves' hyperthyroidism and ophthalmopathy. That paper notes: Participants, patients aged 18 to 65, had newly diagnosed hyperthyroidism with a duration under 2 months. HTBI primers were the set used in a first-round RT-PCR of the TCR CDR3.

The genes are TRBV6-5 and TRBJ2-7, with D perhaps assigned TRBD1 or TRBD2 (5 bases each). The specimen was peripheral blood mononuclear cells (PBMCs), collected at new diagnosis, from a patient treated with antithyroid drugs. The source of this sequence is a woman in her twenties or thirties with Graves disease. CDR3 residues: CASSYSGVHYEQYF. DNA of the CDR3: TGTGCCAGCAGTTACTCGGGGGTTCACTACGAGCAGTACTTC.